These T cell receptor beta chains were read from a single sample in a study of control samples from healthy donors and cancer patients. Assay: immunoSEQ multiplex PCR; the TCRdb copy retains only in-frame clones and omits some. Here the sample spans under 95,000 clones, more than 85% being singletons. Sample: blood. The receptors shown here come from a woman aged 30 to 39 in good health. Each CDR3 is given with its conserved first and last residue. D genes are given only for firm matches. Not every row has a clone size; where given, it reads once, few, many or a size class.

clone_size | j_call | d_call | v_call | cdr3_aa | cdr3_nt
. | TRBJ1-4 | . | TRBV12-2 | CASRHTGSGGEKLFF | TGTGCAAGTCGACATACAGGGTCGGGGGGTGAAAAACTGTTTTTT
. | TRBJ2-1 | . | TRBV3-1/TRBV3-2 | CASSLSSGGEQFF | TGTGCCAGCAGCCTCTCCAGCGGAGGAGAGCAGTTCTTC
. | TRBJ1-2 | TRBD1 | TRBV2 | CASSSTLTGSGGYTF | TGTGCCAGCAGCTCAACCCTGACAGGGTCGGGTGGCTACACCTTC
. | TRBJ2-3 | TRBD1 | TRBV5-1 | CASSTQTGRYADTQYF | TGCGCCAGCAGCACCCAGACAGGGCGGTACGCAGATACGCAGTATTTT
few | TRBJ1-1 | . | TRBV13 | CASTRGRGTEAFF | TGTGCCAGCACCAGAGGACGAGGCACTGAAGCTTTCTTT
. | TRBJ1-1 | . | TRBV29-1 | CSVRAHLGDTEAFF | TGCAGCGTGAGGGCACATTTGGGTGACACTGAAGCTTTCTTT
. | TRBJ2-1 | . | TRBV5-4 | CASSDGAGGRNEQFF | TGTGCCAGCAGTGACGGGGCAGGGGGGAGGAATGAGCAGTTCTTC
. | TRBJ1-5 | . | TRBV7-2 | CASSTPNQPQHF | TGTGCCAGCAGCACACCTAATCAGCCCCAGCATTTT
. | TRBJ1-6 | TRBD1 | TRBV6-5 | CATGDRDNSPLHF | TGTGCCACCGGCGACAGGGATAATTCACCCCTCCACTTT
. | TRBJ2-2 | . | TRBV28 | CASRTLFGGTGELFF | TGTGCCAGCAGAACCCTTTTTGGGGGCACCGGGGAGCTGTTTTTT
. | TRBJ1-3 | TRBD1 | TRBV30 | CAWSEGGNTIYF | TGTGCCTGGAGTGAAGGGGGCAACACCATATATTTT
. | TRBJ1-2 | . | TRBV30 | CAWSVQGEGGYTF | TGTGCCTGGAGTGTACAGGGAGAGGGTGGCTACACCTTC
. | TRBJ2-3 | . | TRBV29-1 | CSVESFSEFTDTQYF | TGCAGCGTTGAGTCGTTCAGCGAATTCACAGATACGCAGTATTTT
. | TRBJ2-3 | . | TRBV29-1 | CSVVSRRGTDTQYF | TGCAGCGTTGTTAGTCGGAGGGGCACAGATACGCAGTATTTT
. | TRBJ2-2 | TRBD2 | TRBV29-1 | CSVGSGSDLGELFF | TGCAGCGTTGGAAGCGGGAGTGATCTCGGGGAGCTGTTTTTT
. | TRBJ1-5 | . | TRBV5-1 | CASSWGTPQHF | TGCGCCAGCAGCTGGGGGACGCCCCAGCATTTT
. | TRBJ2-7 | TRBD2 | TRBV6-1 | CASSGSRVTSGMAYEQYF | TGTGCCAGCAGTGGCAGTCGGGTGACTAGCGGGATGGCCTACGAGCAGTACTTC
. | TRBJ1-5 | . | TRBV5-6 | CASSLLGNQPQHF | TGTGCCAGCAGCTTGCTGGGCAATCAGCCCCAGCATTTT
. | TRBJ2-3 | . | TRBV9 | CASSVARYSTDTQYF | TGTGCCAGCAGCGTAGCTCGATACAGCACAGATACGCAGTATTTT
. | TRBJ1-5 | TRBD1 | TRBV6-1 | CASSEGAGGQPQHF | TGTGCCAGCAGTGAGGGGGCAGGGGGCCAGCCCCAGCATTTT
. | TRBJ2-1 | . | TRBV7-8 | CASSLFPGKYNEQFF | TGTGCCAGCAGCTTATTCCCAGGGAAATACAATGAGCAGTTCTTC
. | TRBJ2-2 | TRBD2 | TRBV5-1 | CASSPLAGGDTGELFF | TGCGCCAGCAGCCCCTTAGCGGGGGGGGACACCGGGGAGCTGTTTTTT
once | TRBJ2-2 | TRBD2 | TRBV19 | CASRPAGLAGGGTGELFF | TGTGCCAGTAGACCTGCGGGACTAGCGGGAGGAGGCACCGGGGAGCTGTTTTTT
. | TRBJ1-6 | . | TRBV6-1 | CASSDPDRNYNSPLHF | TGTGCCAGCAGTGATCCCGACAGAAATTATAATTCACCCCTCCACTTT
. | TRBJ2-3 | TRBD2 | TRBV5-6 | CASSFWTSGRATDTQYF | TGTGCCAGCAGCTTCTGGACTAGCGGGAGGGCCACAGATACGCAGTATTTT
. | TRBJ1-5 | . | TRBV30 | CAWSVNSAYQPQHF | TGTGCCTGGAGTGTAAACAGCGCATATCAGCCCCAGCATTTT
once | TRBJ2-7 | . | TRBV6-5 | CASGKGGSYEQYF | TGTGCCAGCGGAAAGGGCGGGTCCTACGAGCAGTACTTC
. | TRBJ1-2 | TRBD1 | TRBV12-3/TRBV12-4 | CASGETGSYGYTF | TGTGCCAGCGGTGAGACAGGGAGCTATGGCTACACCTTC
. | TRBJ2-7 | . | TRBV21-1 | CASTNPGVRSSSYEQYF | TGTGCCAGCACAAACCCCGGAGTAAGATCGAGCTCCTACGAGCAGTACTTC
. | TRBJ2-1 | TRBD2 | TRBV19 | CASSIETSGSSNQFF | TGTGCCAGTAGTATAGAAACTAGCGGGAGCTCCAACCAGTTCTTC
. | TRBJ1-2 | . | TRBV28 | CASSSGQTNYGYTF | TGTGCCAGCAGTTCCGGACAGACTAACTATGGCTACACCTTC
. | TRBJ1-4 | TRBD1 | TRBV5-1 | CASSLAVRGTTNEKLFF | TGCGCCAGCAGCTTGGCGGTCAGGGGGACAACTAATGAAAAACTGTTTTTT
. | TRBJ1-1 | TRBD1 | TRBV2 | CASRTAGQGRAEAFF | TGTGCCAGCAGGACCGCGGGACAGGGGAGGGCTGAAGCTTTCTTT
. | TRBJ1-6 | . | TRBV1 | CTSSHFRGLGDSPLHF | TGCACCAGCAGCCACTTTAGGGGTCTAGGCGATTCACCCCTCCACTTT
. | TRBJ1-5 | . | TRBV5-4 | CASSFNAGAEGNQPQHF | TGTGCCAGCAGCTTCAACGCAGGGGCGGAAGGCAATCAGCCCCAGCATTTT
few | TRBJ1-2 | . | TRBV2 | CASSDGRGRDGYTF | TGTGCCAGCAGTGACGGCAGGGGTAGAGATGGCTACACCTTC
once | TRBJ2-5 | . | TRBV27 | CASSLGASWETQYF | TGTGCCAGCAGTTTAGGGGCGTCCTGGGAGACCCAGTACTTC
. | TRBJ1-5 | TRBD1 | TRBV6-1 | CASSDPGQGNQPQHF | TGTGCCAGCAGTGACCCTGGACAGGGGAATCAGCCCCAGCATTTT
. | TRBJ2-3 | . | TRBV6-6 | CASSNSGVDTQYF | TGTGCCAGCAGTAATTCAGGGGTAGATACGCAGTATTTT
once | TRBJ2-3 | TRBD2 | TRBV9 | CASSRASGGATDTQYF | TGTGCCAGCTCAAGGGCTAGCGGGGGGGCGACAGATACGCAGTATTTT
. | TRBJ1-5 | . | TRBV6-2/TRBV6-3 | CASSYGTYSNQPQHF | TGTGCCAGCAGTTACGGCACGTATAGCAATCAGCCCCAGCATTTT
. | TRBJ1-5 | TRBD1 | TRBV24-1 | CATSETGRSNQPQHF | TGTGCCACCAGTGAGACAGGGAGAAGCAATCAGCCCCAGCATTTT
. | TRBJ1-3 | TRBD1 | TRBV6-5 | CASSYDGQGGNTIYF | TGTGCCAGCAGTTACGACGGACAGGGTGGAAACACCATATATTTT
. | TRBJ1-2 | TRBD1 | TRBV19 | CASSTPLGDRGPRGYGYTF | TGTGCCAGTAGTACACCGCTGGGGGACAGGGGGCCGCGAGGCTATGGCTACACCTTC
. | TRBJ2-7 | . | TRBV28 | CASNRSPTYEQYF | TGTGCCAGCAACAGGTCCCCTACCTACGAGCAGTACTTC
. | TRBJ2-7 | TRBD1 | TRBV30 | CAWRFSGTGVSYEQYF | TGTGCCTGGAGATTTTCCGGGACAGGGGTCTCCTACGAGCAGTACTTC
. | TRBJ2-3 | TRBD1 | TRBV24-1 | CATSPGQGRRDTQYF | TGTGCCACCAGCCCCGGACAGGGGCGCCGAGATACGCAGTATTTT
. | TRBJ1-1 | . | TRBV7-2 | CASSLLQGGTEAFF | TGTGCCAGCAGCCTCCTACAGGGTGGTACTGAAGCTTTCTTT
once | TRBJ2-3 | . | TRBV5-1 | CASSLGYSRTDTQYF | TGCGCCAGCAGCTTGGGGTATAGCCGCACAGATACGCAGTATTTT